Detailed here is one T cell receptor (beta chain). This entry belongs to a study of blood T cell repertoires in COVID-19. Study background: Samples of COVID-19 (acute and convalescent) were obtained from the United States, Italy and Spain. Nucleic acid was either cDNA or gDNA, and it came from T cells, B-cell-depleted T cells, or PBMCs.

As handled by the study authors: Estimates of nucleated cell counts were drawn from the amplification of reference gene primers. The assay was immunoSEQ multiplex PCR, and TCRdb's table has in-frame clones only and misses some. The DNA gave D and trimming, while V, J and clone size come from that table. The profile shows roughly 110,000 clones, more than 70% of them singletons. V lost 6 bases and J 0 bases, leaving 6 bases between the germline ends. The CDR3 is 13 residues long. The germline V gene encodes CDR1 KGHDR and CDR2 SFDVKD. The rearrangement joins TRBV24-1 to TRBJ2-3; D is uncertain. This clonotype originated in a man aged 45 to 65 with active or convalescent COVID-19. The material sequenced was peripheral blood. Written as DNA, the CDR3 is TGTGCCACCAGTAAACACAGCACAGATACGCAGTATTTT. Translated, it gives CATSKHSTDTQYF.